These 12 T cell receptor beta chains came from one sample sequenced in a study of cytomegalovirus exposure and HLA in healthy donors. Produced via immunoSEQ multiplex PCR; TCRdb's table is partial and in-frame only. Of around 200,000 clones listed, around 82% are singletons. The sequencing sample was made of PBMCs. The receptors were gathered from a woman under 30 in good health and CMV-seropositive.

Note on this clone: The sample holds other DNA sequences that translate to the same CDR3. The rearrangement links TRBV2 to TRBJ1-1, with D possibly matching TRBD1 (5 bases). Germline V lookup: CDR1 SNHLY, CDR2 FYNNEI. Trimming removed 3 bases from V and 7 bases from J, with 12 bases in between. This CDR3 region has 13 residues. The CDR3 DNA reads TGTGCCAGCAGTGAGCGGGAAAGGGGTGAAGCTTTCTTT. It yields the protein CASSERERGEAFF.

This clone has just one count. This chain connects TRBV6-6 to TRBJ1-2, with TRBD1 identical over 10 bases. CDR3 length equals 15 residues. V trimming: 6 bases; J trimming: 5 bases; junction bases outside the gene matches: 9. Per germline, CDR1 MNHNY and CDR2 SVGAGI (reference sequence). The CDR3 DNA is TGTGCCAGCAGACATCCGGGACAGGGGCCATATGGCTACACCTTC. Protein sequence: CASRHPGQGPYGYTF.

In DNA, the CDR3 is TGTGCCAGCAGCCCCCCGGGGCGGGGGGGCTATGGCTACACCTTC. It encodes CASSPPGRGGYGYTF. The genes are TRBV11-3 and TRBJ1-2; weak D call: TRBD1 (5 bases). The CDR3 covers 15 residues. Germline-derived CDR1 and CDR2 are SGHNT and YENEEA. V was shortened by 5 bases and J by 4 bases, with 17 bases between the two germline ends.

This clone came up a few times. The J gene is TRBJ2-7, the V gene TRBV5-6, with 10 bases aligning to TRBD2. There are 14 residues in the CDR3. The V segment lost 2 bases and the J segment 3 bases; nucleotides outside the gene matches: 2. In germline, CDR1 is SGHDT, CDR2 YYEEEE. The CDR3 nucleotides are TGTGCCAGCAGCTTTAGCGGGGGGAACTACGAGCAGTACTTC. Protein sequence: CASSFSGGNYEQYF.

The chain employs TRBV7-3 and TRBJ2-7; D may be TRBD2 (5 bases). This CDR3 is built from 15 residues. CDR1 and CDR2 from the germline V gene are SGHTA and FQGTGA. Between the trimmed V and J ends, which lost 5 bases and 3 bases, there was a span of 17 bases. The CDR3 bases are TGTGCCAGCAGCCTAATTCCTGGAGAGGGCTACGAGCAGTACTTC. Residues: CASSLIPGEGYEQYF.

CDR3 residues: CASSYFGHGETQYF. The CDR3 DNA reads TGTGCCAGCAGTTACTTCGGACACGGAGAGACCCAGTACTTC. The chain joins TRBV27 to TRBJ2-5; D perhaps matches TRBD1 (5 bases). The germline V gene has CDR1 MNHEY and CDR2 SMNVEV (reference sequence). V lost 4 bases to trimming and J lost 4 bases, with 13 bases between them. The CDR3 covers 14 residues.

The chain is built from TRBV2 and TRBJ2-7, with D perhaps matching TRBD1 (6 bases). The length of the CDR3 is 16 residues. CDR1 and CDR2 (germline): SNHLY, FYNNEI. The V and J ends lost 1 base and 6 bases respectively, with 19 bases between them. CDR3 coding DNA: TGTGCCAGCAGTGAAGACAGGGCAGGGAATGGGGGCGAGCAGTACTTC. This codes for CASSEDRAGNGGEQYF.

J is TRBJ2-5 and V is TRBV7-9; 8 positions agree with TRBD2. Germline V gene sequence: CDR1 SEHNR, CDR2 FQNEAQ (reference sequence). The V and J ends lost 5 bases and 5 bases, in that order; junction bases with no gene match: 10. The length of the CDR3 is 15 residues. CDR3 DNA: TGTGCCAGCAGCCCCCCACTAGCGGTTGGTGAGACCCAGTACTTC. Translating gives CASSPPLAVGETQYF. The whole variable domain, remainder taken from reference TRBV7-9 and TRBJ2-5, is DTGVSQNPRHKITKRGQNVTFRCDPISEHNRLYWYRQTLGQGPEFLTYFQNEAQLEKSRLLSDRFSAERPKGSFSTLEIQRTEQGDSAMYLCASSPPLAVGETQYFGPGTRLLVL.

The count of this clone is one. This chain joins TRBV10-3 and TRBJ2-2; D remains unclear. Deletions cut 0 bases from V and 4 bases from J, with 12 bases between. The CDR3 is 16 residues long. Germline CDR1 and CDR2: ENHRY and SYGVKD. CDR3 bases: TGTGCCATCAGTGAGTCGTTGGCTAGAGTCACCGGGGAGCTGTTTTTT. It codes for CAISESLARVTGELFF.

V and J are TRBV2 and TRBJ1-5, with a weak D call TRBD1 (5 bases). Trimming removed 3 bases from V and 7 bases from J, with 16 bases in between. CDR1 is SNHLY and CDR2 is FYNNEI in the germline V gene. The CDR3 has 15 amino acids. The CDR3 coding sequence is TGTGCCAGCAGTGAGAGACAGTGGGCGAACCAGCCCCAGCATTTT. It yields the protein CASSERQWANQPQHF.

About this clone: The sample has other DNA sequences that encode this CDR3 too. The V gene is TRBV9, the J gene TRBJ1-4; 10 bases match TRBD1. Germline CDR1 and CDR2: SGDLS and YYNGEE. Trimming cost V 4 bases and J 6 bases; bases outside gene matches: 6. The CDR3 totals 15 residues. Here the CDR3 reads CASSPRTGGDEKLFF. The CDR3 DNA is TGTGCCAGCAGCCCAAGGACAGGGGGAGATGAAAAACTGTTTTTT.

This clone was observed once. The chain carries TRBV7-2 and TRBJ2-3; 7 bases line up with TRBD1. The ends lost 5 bases at V and 5 bases at J; junction bases unmatched: 1. The CDR3 spans 12 residues. The germline CDR1 and CDR2 sequences are SGHTA and FQGNSA. This CDR3 is CASSHRGDTQYF. In nucleotides, the CDR3 is TGTGCCAGCAGCCACAGGGGAGATACGCAGTATTTT.